A selection of T cell receptor beta chains follows, all from one sample in a study of shared clonotypes between healthy human individuals. Method: immunoSEQ multiplex PCR; TCRdb's copy keeps in-frame clones and lacks some. The data contain 2 million to 3 million clones, under 95% of them seen just once; the ten biggest clones take up approximately 0.37%. The sequenced sample was naive CD4+ T cells from PBMCs. These TCRs come from a man younger than 35 in good health. Some clones in this sample may be carry-over from other donors' samples. Both conserved end residues are part of each CDR3. Each record gives: D gene, clone size, V gene, J gene, CDR3 length, CDR3 protein, CDR3 DNA. The D gene is left open where the match is weak. Clone size is shown for a subset of rows, as once, few, many or a class of expanded clone.

D gene: .; clone size: .; V gene: TRBV5-1; J gene: TRBJ2-1; CDR3 length: 16; CDR3 protein: CASSPGGGSSYNEQFF; CDR3 DNA: TGCGCCAGCAGCCCGGGTGGGGGTAGCTCCTACAATGAGCAGTTCTTC
D gene: TRBD1; clone size: once; V gene: TRBV2; J gene: TRBJ2-3; CDR3 length: 15; CDR3 protein: CASRPRDSSTDTQYF; CDR3 DNA: TGTGCCAGCAGGCCTCGGGACAGTTCCACAGATACGCAGTATTTT
D gene: .; clone size: .; V gene: TRBV7-2; J gene: TRBJ2-7; CDR3 length: 14; CDR3 protein: CASSFDFSSYEQYF; CDR3 DNA: TGTGCCAGCAGCTTTGACTTTAGCTCCTACGAGCAGTACTTC
D gene: .; clone size: .; V gene: TRBV28; J gene: TRBJ1-2; CDR3 length: 14; CDR3 protein: CASSIPGPRYGYTF; CDR3 DNA: TGTGCCAGCAGCATACCGGGGCCTCGCTATGGCTACACCTTC
D gene: .; clone size: .; V gene: TRBV4-3; J gene: TRBJ2-1; CDR3 length: 13; CDR3 protein: CASSQYRVREQFF; CDR3 DNA: TGCGCCAGCAGCCAGTACAGGGTCCGTGAGCAGTTCTTC
D gene: .; clone size: .; V gene: TRBV7-7; J gene: TRBJ2-1; CDR3 length: 13; CDR3 protein: CASSLAGGNEQFF; CDR3 DNA: TGTGCCAGCAGCTTAGCAGGGGGCAATGAGCAGTTCTTC
D gene: .; clone size: once; V gene: TRBV5-6; J gene: TRBJ1-2; CDR3 length: 13; CDR3 protein: CASIRNSNYGYTF; CDR3 DNA: TGTGCCAGCATTCGAAATTCTAACTATGGCTACACCTTC
D gene: TRBD2; clone size: .; V gene: TRBV7-9; J gene: TRBJ2-5; CDR3 length: 14; CDR3 protein: CASSFRLAGETQYF; CDR3 DNA: TGTGCCAGCAGCTTTAGACTAGCTGGTGAGACCCAGTACTTC
D gene: .; clone size: .; V gene: TRBV28; J gene: TRBJ2-1; CDR3 length: 15; CDR3 protein: CASSILATFYNEQFF; CDR3 DNA: TGTGCCAGCAGTATCCTAGCGACATTCTACAATGAGCAGTTCTTC
D gene: .; clone size: .; V gene: TRBV29-1; J gene: TRBJ2-3; CDR3 length: 13; CDR3 protein: CSVAGLRKDTQYF; CDR3 DNA: TGCAGCGTCGCCGGTCTGCGGAAAGATACGCAGTATTTT
D gene: TRBD1; clone size: .; V gene: TRBV5-1; J gene: TRBJ2-3; CDR3 length: 14; CDR3 protein: CASSLGQGGDTQYF; CDR3 DNA: TGCGCCAGCAGCTTGGGACAGGGTGGAGATACGCAGTATTTT
D gene: .; clone size: .; V gene: TRBV10-3; J gene: TRBJ2-3; CDR3 length: 14; CDR3 protein: CAISVGGRTDTQYF; CDR3 DNA: TGTGCCATCAGTGTAGGGGGGAGAACAGATACGCAGTATTTT
D gene: .; clone size: .; V gene: TRBV19; J gene: TRBJ1-2; CDR3 length: 15; CDR3 protein: CASSSVGAPVYGYTF; CDR3 DNA: TGTGCCAGTAGTTCCGTTGGGGCCCCCGTCTATGGCTACACCTTC
D gene: TRBD2; clone size: .; V gene: TRBV2; J gene: TRBJ2-5; CDR3 length: 15; CDR3 protein: CASSEGREGRQTQYF; CDR3 DNA: TGTGCCAGCTCCGAGGGGCGGGAGGGCCGCCAGACCCAGTACTTC
D gene: .; clone size: .; V gene: TRBV11-2; J gene: TRBJ1-4; CDR3 length: 16; CDR3 protein: CASSLEDWRLGEKLFF; CDR3 DNA: TGTGCCAGCAGCTTAGAGGATTGGAGGCTTGGCGAAAAACTGTTTTTT
D gene: TRBD2; clone size: .; V gene: TRBV5-4; J gene: TRBJ2-5; CDR3 length: 14; CDR3 protein: CASTWRGSQETQYF; CDR3 DNA: TGTGCCAGCACCTGGCGCGGGAGCCAAGAGACCCAGTACTTC
D gene: TRBD2; clone size: .; V gene: TRBV18; J gene: TRBJ2-1; CDR3 length: 15; CDR3 protein: CASSPGLAGGAEQFF; CDR3 DNA: TGTGCCAGCTCACCAGGGCTAGCGGGAGGAGCTGAGCAGTTCTTC
D gene: TRBD1; clone size: .; V gene: TRBV9; J gene: TRBJ2-1; CDR3 length: 17; CDR3 protein: CASSVEAGTGGYNEQFF; CDR3 DNA: TGTGCCAGCAGCGTAGAGGCCGGGACAGGGGGCTACAATGAGCAGTTCTTC
D gene: TRBD1; clone size: .; V gene: TRBV2; J gene: TRBJ2-7; CDR3 length: 12; CDR3 protein: CAGGQGSYEQYF; CDR3 DNA: TGTGCCGGAGGACAGGGGAGCTACGAGCAGTACTTC
D gene: .; clone size: .; V gene: TRBV6-6; J gene: TRBJ1-5; CDR3 length: 15; CDR3 protein: CASSFPADSNQPQHF; CDR3 DNA: TGTGCCAGCAGTTTTCCCGCAGACAGCAATCAGCCCCAGCATTTT
D gene: .; clone size: once; V gene: TRBV4-1; J gene: TRBJ2-3; CDR3 length: 15; CDR3 protein: CASNSAGVSTDTQYF; CDR3 DNA: TGCGCCAGCAACTCCGCGGGCGTGAGCACAGATACGCAGTATTTT
D gene: .; clone size: .; V gene: TRBV4-3; J gene: TRBJ2-1; CDR3 length: 14; CDR3 protein: CASSQDEQYNEQFF; CDR3 DNA: TGCGCCAGCAGCCAAGATGAACAGTACAATGAGCAGTTCTTC
D gene: .; clone size: .; V gene: TRBV7-2; J gene: TRBJ2-7; CDR3 length: 13; CDR3 protein: CASSLAHGGDGYF; CDR3 DNA: TGTGCCAGCAGCTTAGCTCACGGCGGGGATGGGTACTTC
D gene: .; clone size: .; V gene: TRBV5-1; J gene: TRBJ1-2; CDR3 length: 16; CDR3 protein: CASSSLTGTGNYGYTF; CDR3 DNA: TGCGCCAGCAGCTCACTTACCGGGACCGGGAACTATGGCTACACCTTC
D gene: TRBD2; clone size: .; V gene: TRBV7-3; J gene: TRBJ2-7; CDR3 length: 16; CDR3 protein: CASSPGTSGSSYEQYF; CDR3 DNA: TGTGCCAGCAGCCCAGGGACTAGCGGGAGTTCGTACGAGCAGTACTTC